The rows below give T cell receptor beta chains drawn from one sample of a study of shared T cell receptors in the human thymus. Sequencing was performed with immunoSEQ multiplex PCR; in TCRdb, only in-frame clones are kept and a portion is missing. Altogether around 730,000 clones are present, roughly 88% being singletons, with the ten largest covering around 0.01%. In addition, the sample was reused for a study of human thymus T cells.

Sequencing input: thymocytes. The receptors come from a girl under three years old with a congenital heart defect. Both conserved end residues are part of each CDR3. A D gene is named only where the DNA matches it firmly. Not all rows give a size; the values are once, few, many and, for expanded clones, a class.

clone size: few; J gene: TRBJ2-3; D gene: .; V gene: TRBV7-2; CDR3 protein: CASSLGTSRSTDTQYF; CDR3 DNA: TGTGCCAGCAGCTTAGGGACTTCACGTAGCACAGATACGCAGTATTTT
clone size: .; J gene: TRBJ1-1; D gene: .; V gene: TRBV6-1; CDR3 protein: CAIYTPGHMNTEAFF; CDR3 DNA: TGTGCCATCTATACTCCAGGGCATATGAACACTGAAGCTTTCTTT
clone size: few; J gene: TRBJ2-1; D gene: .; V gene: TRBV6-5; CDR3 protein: CASSSSNEQFF; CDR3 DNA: TGTGCCAGCAGTTCTAGCAATGAGCAGTTCTTC
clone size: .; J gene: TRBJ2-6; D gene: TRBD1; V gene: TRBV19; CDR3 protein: CASKIDSGGQGSSGANVLTF; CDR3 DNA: TGTGCCAGTAAAATTGATTCGGGGGGACAGGGGTCATCTGGGGCCAACGTCCTGACTTTC
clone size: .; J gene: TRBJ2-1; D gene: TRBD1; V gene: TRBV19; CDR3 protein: CASSGGTGVEQFF; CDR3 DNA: TGTGCCAGTAGTGGAGGGACAGGGGTTGAGCAGTTCTTC
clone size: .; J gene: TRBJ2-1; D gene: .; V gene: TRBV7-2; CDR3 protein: CASSLGGVGGPLYYEQFF; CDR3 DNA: TGTGCCAGCAGCTTAGGGGGGGTCGGGGGGCCCCTGTACTATGAGCAGTTCTTC
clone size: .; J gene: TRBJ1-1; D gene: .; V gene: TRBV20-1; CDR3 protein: CSASLVEAFF; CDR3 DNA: TGCAGTGCTAGTCTCGTTGAAGCTTTCTTT
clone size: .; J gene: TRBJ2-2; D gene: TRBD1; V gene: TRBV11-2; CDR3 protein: CASSLACGRGRRNTGELFF; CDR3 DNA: TGTGCCAGCAGCTTAGCGTGTGGCAGGGGGCGCCGGAACACCGGGGAGCTGTTTTTT
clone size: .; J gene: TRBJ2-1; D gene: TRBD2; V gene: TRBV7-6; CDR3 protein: CASGLAGVPNEQFF; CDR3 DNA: TGTGCCAGCGGACTAGCGGGGGTGCCCAATGAGCAGTTCTTC
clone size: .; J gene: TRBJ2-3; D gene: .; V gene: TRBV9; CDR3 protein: CASSDCVKTACGTDTQYF; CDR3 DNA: TGTGCCAGCAGCGATTGTGTCAAGACAGCCTGTGGTACAGATACGCAGTATTTT
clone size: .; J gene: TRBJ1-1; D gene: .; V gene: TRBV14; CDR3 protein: CASSQRVTGSGTEAFF; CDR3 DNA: TGTGCCAGCAGCCAACGGGTTACAGGATCGGGCACTGAAGCTTTCTTT
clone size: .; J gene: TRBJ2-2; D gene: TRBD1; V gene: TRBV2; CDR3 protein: CASSAGAGQGVSGELFF; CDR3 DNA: TGTGCCAGCAGTGCCGGGGCGGGACAGGGCGTCTCCGGGGAGCTGTTTTTT
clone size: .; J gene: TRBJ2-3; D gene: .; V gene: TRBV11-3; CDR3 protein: CASSLDYTDTQYF; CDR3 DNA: TGTGCCAGCAGCCTCGACTACACAGATACGCAGTATTTT
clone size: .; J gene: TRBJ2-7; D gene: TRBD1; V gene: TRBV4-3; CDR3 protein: CASSQDHRQGASGYEQYF; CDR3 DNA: TGCGCCAGCAGCCAAGATCACCGACAGGGGGCCTCGGGCTACGAGCAGTACTTC
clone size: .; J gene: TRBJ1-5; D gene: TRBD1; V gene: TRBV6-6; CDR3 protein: CASSFLSDRGREPQHF; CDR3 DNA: TGTGCCAGCAGTTTCCTCTCCGACAGGGGGAGGGAGCCCCAGCATTTT
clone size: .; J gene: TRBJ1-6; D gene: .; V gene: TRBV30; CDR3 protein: CAWSVRGGRKISPLHF; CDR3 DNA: TGTGCCTGGAGTGTACGAGGAGGACGGAAGATTTCACCCCTCCACTTT
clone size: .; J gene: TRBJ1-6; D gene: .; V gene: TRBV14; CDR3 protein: CASSHSKKGVSPLHF; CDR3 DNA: TGTGCCAGCAGCCACTCAAAAAAAGGGGTTTCACCCCTCCACTTT
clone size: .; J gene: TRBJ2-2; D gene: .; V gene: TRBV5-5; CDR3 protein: CASSLAGVSGELFF; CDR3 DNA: TGTGCCAGCAGCTTGGCAGGGGTTAGCGGGGAGCTGTTTTTT